This entry lists 27 T cell receptor beta chains sequenced from one sample in a study of shared clonotypes between healthy human individuals (TCRdb year 2020). CD8 naive samples were CD45RO-negative cells positively selected for CCR7, giving a CD45RA+CCR7+ population that excluded TemRA cells. Library preparation employed the immunoSEQ multiplex PCR assay. TCRdb took this table from immuneACCESS and kept in-frame rearrangements with V and J called. Such tables lack part of the clones; where checked against another copy, unresolved V genes explain under half of the gap, and the rest is unexplained. Here the sample has about 870,000 clones; 92% occur a single time. 20% to 30% of the sample rests with the top ten. Sequenced material: naive CD8+ T cells sorted from blood. The sample's cell subset or site, from its label and the paper: CD45RA+CCR7+. These receptors all stem from a young man in good health.

V usage is TRBV5-5 and J usage is TRBJ2-7; 10 bases are a match to TRBD2. The CDR3 spans 17 residues. CDR1 SGHKS and CDR2 YYEKEE come from the germline V gene (reference sequence). Trimming took 4 bases from V and 3 from J; bases not matched to a gene: 13. The CDR3 is CASSPIVHLAGDYEQYF. The CDR3 coding sequence is TGTGCCAGCAGCCCTATCGTACACCTAGCGGGAGACTACGAGCAGTACTTC.

CDR3 DNA sequence: TGTGCCAGCAGCCCCCCGACAGGGATGGCGGGAGAAGACTACAATGAGCAGTTCTTC. It is translated as CASSPPTGMAGEDYNEQFF. V usage is TRBV14 and J usage is TRBJ2-1; D is perhaps TRBD1 or TRBD2 (7 bases each). The germline gives CDR1 SGHDN, CDR2 FVKESK. Trimming pared 4 bases from V and 3 bases from J, leaving 25 bases between. There are 19 residues in the CDR3.

V usage is TRBV7-9 and J usage is TRBJ2-7, with 7 bases identical to TRBD2. The germline CDR1 and CDR2 sequences are SEHNR and FQNEAQ (reference sequence). The V segment lost 2 bases and the J segment 1 base; nucleotides outside the gene matches: 14. The CDR3 is made up of 18 amino acids. The chain's CDR3 is CASSLWSGASGRSYEQYF. The DNA for the CDR3 is TGTGCCAGCAGCTTATGGTCCGGGGCTAGCGGTAGGTCCTACGAGCAGTACTTC. The complete variable domain, with remaining parts taken from reference TRBV7-9 and TRBJ2-7, reads DTGVSQNPRHKITKRGQNVTFRCDPISEHNRLYWYRQTLGQGPEFLTYFQNEAQLEKSRLLSDRFSAERPKGSFSTLEIQRTEQGDSAMYLCASSLWSGASGRSYEQYFGPGTRLTVT.

The chain carries TRBV7-3 and TRBJ2-1; D gene uncertain. Germline loops: CDR1 SGHTA, CDR2 FQGTGA. This CDR3 comprises 13 residues. Deletions cut 2 bases from V and 6 bases from J, with 8 bases between. The CDR3 coding sequence is TGTGCCAGCAGCTTAGGGTCGAGCAATGAGCAGTTCTTC. Translation: CASSLGSSNEQFF.

The chain has TRBV7-9 and TRBJ2-7; no clear D gene. CDR3 length: 13 residues. Deletions cut 2 bases from V and 1 base from J, with 6 bases between. Germline V CDR1 and CDR2: SEHNR, FQNEAQ (reference sequence). CDR3 sequence (DNA): TGTGCCAGCAGCTTATCCCGGTCCTACGAGCAGTACTTC. Its translation is CASSLSRSYEQYF. Variable domain in full (rest from reference TRBV7-9 and TRBJ2-7): DTGVSQNPRHKITKRGQNVTFRCDPISEHNRLYWYRQTLGQGPEFLTYFQNEAQLEKSRLLSDRFSAERPKGSFSTLEIQRTEQGDSAMYLCASSLSRSYEQYFGPGTRLTVT.

As concerns this clone: This specimen includes other DNA sequences encoding the same CDR3. The chain couples TRBV27 to TRBJ2-7, with 7 bases that match TRBD2. This CDR3 comprises 14 residues. CDR1 MNHEY and CDR2 SMNVEV come from the germline V gene (reference sequence). Trimming took 3 bases from V and 2 from J; bases not matched to a gene: 4. CDR3 loop: CASSLAGTTYEQYF. The CDR3 DNA reads TGTGCCAGCAGTTTGGCAGGGACTACCTACGAGCAGTACTTC.

This chain joins TRBV7-7 and TRBJ2-5; D may be TRBD1 (5 bases). Germline loops: CDR1 SSHAT, CDR2 FNYEAQ (reference sequence). The length of the CDR3 is 14 residues. The ends were cut back, 1 base at V and 5 bases at J, with 11 bases in the middle. The CDR3: CASSLGGQRETQYF. CDR3 sequence (DNA): TGTGCCAGCAGCTTAGGCGGACAACGGGAGACCCAGTACTTC. Complete variable domain (other parts from reference TRBV7-7 and TRBJ2-5): GAGVSQSPRYKVTKRGQDVTLRCDPISSHATLYWYQQALGQGPEFLTYFNYEAQPDKSGLPSDRFSAERPEGSISTLTIQRTEQRDSAMYRCASSLGGQRETQYFGPGTRLLVL.

With respect to this clone: Other nucleotide sequences in the sample specify the same CDR3. J is TRBJ2-7 and V is TRBV7-9; D not certain. Germline lookup yields CDR1 SEHNR and CDR2 FQNEAQ (reference sequence). The CDR3 is 12 amino acids. Trimming cost V 0 bases and J 6 bases, with 6 bases left between them. CDR3 nucleotides: TGTGCCAGCAGCTTAGCGGGTAGCGAGCAGTACTTC. It encodes CASSLAGSEQYF.

This clone has a single count. The V and J genes are TRBV28 and TRBJ2-7; no clear D gene. The germline gives CDR1 MDHEN, CDR2 SYDVKM. The CDR3 is 11 amino acids. Trimming shortened V by 7 bases and J by 2 bases, and 6 bases separated the two germline ends. The CDR3 spells CASTETYEQYF. In DNA form, the CDR3 reads TGTGCCAGCACCGAAACCTACGAGCAGTACTTC.

This clone has only a few counts. This chain uses TRBV6-1 with TRBJ1-4, with a possible D match to TRBD1 (5 bases). In germline, CDR1 is MNHNS, CDR2 SASEGT. The CDR3 is 15 amino acids. Trimming pared 2 bases from V and 4 bases from J, leaving 11 bases between. Here the CDR3 reads CASSELGGHNEKLFF. The CDR3 bases are TGTGCCAGCAGTGAATTAGGAGGACATAATGAAAAACTGTTTTTT.

The chain carries TRBV6-6 and TRBJ1-1; D unclear. In germline, CDR1 is MNHNY, CDR2 SVGAGI (reference sequence). The CDR3 runs to 15 residues. Deletions cut 0 bases from V and 4 bases from J, with 12 bases between. In DNA, the CDR3 is TGTGCCAGCAGTTACTCGAGGGAGGGCATCACTGAAGCTTTCTTT. Amino acids: CASSYSREGITEAFF.

The chain has TRBV25-1 and TRBJ2-2, with 10 bases matching TRBD2. Germline-derived CDR1 and CDR2 are MGHDK and SYGVNS. V lost 9 bases, J lost 2 bases, and 3 bases stayed unmatched. The CDR3 runs 14 residues. The CDR3 nucleotides are TGTGCCAGTCTAGCGGGGGCCAACACCGGGGAGCTGTTTTTT. Protein: CASLAGANTGELFF. Variable domain in full (rest from reference TRBV25-1 and TRBJ2-2): EADIYQTPRYLVIGTGKKITLECSQTMGHDKMYWYQQDPGMELHLIHYSYGVNSTEKGDLSSESTVSRIRTEHFPLTLESARPSHTSQYLCASLAGANTGELFFGEGSRLTVL.

The rearrangement joins TRBV23-1 to TRBJ2-3; 12 bases map to TRBD2. TRBV23-1 carries the ORF label, with uncertain function. The V gene end was trimmed by 4 bases and the J gene end by 0 bases; junction bases not matched to a gene: 26. This CDR3 is 24 amino acids long. CDR3 region: CASSPRQGVTSGSSPYPSTDTQYF. The CDR3 nucleotides are TGCGCCAGCAGTCCCAGACAGGGGGTGACTAGCGGGAGCTCCCCATATCCTAGCACAGATACGCAGTATTTT.

This clone has a single count. The genes are TRBV27 and TRBJ1-1, with D possibly TRBD1 on 6 matching bases. The CDR3 has 13 residues. Germline CDR1 is MNHEY and CDR2 is SMNVEV (reference sequence). Trimming took 5 bases from V and 5 from J, leaving 12 bases between them. The CDR3 coding sequence is TGTGCCAGCAGTGATTACAGGGCTACTGAAGCTTTCTTT. It is translated as CASSDYRATEAFF.

The rearrangement uses TRBV27 and TRBJ2-7; D could derive from TRBD1 or TRBD2 (5 bases each). Trimming took off 4 bases at V and 7 bases at J, with 14 bases between the two ends. The V gene's germline CDR1 is MNHEY and CDR2 SMNVEV (reference sequence). CDR3 size: 13 residues. This CDR3 is CASSYGTKREQYF. The CDR3 DNA is TGTGCCAGCAGTTACGGGACCAAACGGGAGCAGTACTTC.

This clone was found a few times. The CDR3 nucleotides are TGTGCCTGGAGTGTACCCTGGGACGATCACAATGAGCAGTTCTTC. It specifies CAWSVPWDDHNEQFF. The chain uses TRBV30 and TRBJ2-1; D possibly matches TRBD1 or TRBD2 (5 bases each). This CDR3 has 15 residues. Trimming took off 0 bases at V and 5 bases at J, with 14 bases between the two ends. The germline gives CDR1 GTSNPN, CDR2 SVGIG (reference sequence).

The V gene is TRBV6-1, the J gene TRBJ2-5; D may be TRBD2 (7 bases). Trimming shortened V by 3 bases and J by 5 bases, and 13 bases separated the two germline ends. This CDR3 has 14 amino acids. Looked up from germline, CDR1 is MNHNS and CDR2 is SASEGT. The CDR3 DNA sequence: TGTGCCAGCAGTGATTCGGGGGGCCGGGAGACCCAGTACTTC. It is translated as CASSDSGGRETQYF.

V and J are TRBV29-1 and TRBJ2-3; D uncertain. Trimming took 1 base from V and 2 from J, leaving 19 bases between them. Germline V gene sequence: CDR1 SQVTM, CDR2 ANQGSEA. There are 17 residues in the CDR3. The CDR3 nucleotides read TGCAGCGTTGAAGCATACCGACCCAGTTCTACCACAGATACGCAGTATTTT. Translated: CSVEAYRPSSTTDTQYF.

The chain employs TRBV6-5 and TRBJ2-7, with 8 bases aligning to TRBD2. The J segment lost 5 bases and the V segment lost 2 bases, leaving 11 bases of the junction unmatched. The V gene's germline CDR1 is MNHEY and CDR2 SVGAGI. The length of the CDR3 is 16 residues. CDR3 in amino acids: CASSYKAGGLGDEQYF. The CDR3 coding sequence is TGTGCCAGCAGTTACAAGGCGGGAGGTCTCGGAGACGAGCAGTACTTC.

V is TRBV6-9 and J is TRBJ2-3; 8 bases are a match to TRBD2. The CDR3 has 14 amino acids. Germline assignment: CDR1 MNHGY and CDR2 SVAAGI. CDR3 residues: CATGGGISTDTQYF. In DNA form, the CDR3 reads TGTGCTACGGGGGGGGGCATTAGCACAGATACGCAGTATTTT.

The gene calls are TRBV29-1 and TRBJ2-1; TRBD1 agrees at 10 bases. The V gene end was trimmed by 4 bases and the J gene end by 9 bases; junction bases not matched to a gene: 9. This CDR3 spans 14 amino acids. Germline loops: CDR1 SQVTM, CDR2 ANQGSEA. The CDR3 spells CSVAGTGAETEQFF. For the CDR3, the DNA is TGCAGCGTTGCCGGGACAGGGGCCGAAACTGAGCAGTTCTTC.

The CDR3 DNA follows: TGTGCCAGCAGCTTAGAGGCGGGGACAGGGGGCTTCTCTGGGGCCAACGTCCTGACTTTC. This encodes CASSLEAGTGGFSGANVLTF. This sequence joins TRBV7-3 and TRBJ2-6; 12 bases line up with TRBD1. The CDR3 loop spans 20 amino acids. Per germline, CDR1 SGHTA and CDR2 FQGTGA. Unmatched junction bases numbered 8, after V lost 2 bases and J lost 0 bases.

The chain joins TRBV6-4 to TRBJ2-1; 10 bases align to TRBD1. The germline gives CDR1 MRHNA, CDR2 SNTAGT. The CDR3 contains 15 residues. The V and J ends lost 8 bases and 3 bases, in that order; junction bases with no gene match: 7. Here the CDR3 DNA reads TGTGCCAGCCGAGCCGGGACAGGGGACTACAATGAGCAGTTCTTC. Amino acid sequence: CASRAGTGDYNEQFF.

This clone was seen just once. J is TRBJ2-3 and V is TRBV5-5; D is possibly TRBD2 (6 bases). Trimming removed 6 bases at V and 5 bases at J, with 16 bases between. Germline values: CDR1 SGHKS, CDR2 YYEKEE (reference sequence). This CDR3 comprises 14 residues. The CDR3 DNA sequence: TGTGCCAGCATCAAGGGAGCGGGCGTAGATACGCAGTATTTT. It encodes CASIKGAGVDTQYF.

V is TRBV13 and J is TRBJ2-2, with TRBD1 matching over 8 bases. This CDR3 contains 17 residues. Trimming took 0 bases from V and 1 from J; bases not matched to a gene: 4. Germline V gene lookup returns CDR1 PRHDT and CDR2 FYEKMQ (reference sequence). The CDR3 DNA follows: TGTGCCAGCAGCTTAGGCGGACAGGGTTGGAACACCGGGGAGCTGTTTTTT. Amino acid sequence: CASSLGGQGWNTGELFF.

The chain has TRBV12-2 and TRBJ1-5; the table's D call of TRBD1 was not tested on the DNA. TRBV12-2 is a documented pseudogene. The CDR3 runs to 17 residues. The CDR3 nucleotides read TGTGCAAGTCGCTCCTTAACACGAGGGCAGGGGGAACAGCCCCAGCATTTT. It translates to CASRSLTRGQGEQPQHF.

This clone was recorded only once. The same CDR3 arises from other DNA sequences in this sample as well. The chain carries TRBV5-1 and TRBJ1-1, with TRBD1 matching 9 bases. The V gene end was trimmed by 0 bases and the J gene end by 4 bases; junction bases not matched to a gene: 1. Germline CDR1 and CDR2: SGHRS and YFSETQ. CDR3 length: 14 residues. This CDR3 is CASSLGQGGTEAFF. The DNA for the CDR3 is TGCGCCAGCAGCTTGGGACAGGGGGGCACTGAAGCTTTCTTT. Looking up the rest from reference TRBV5-1 and TRBJ1-1 gives the full variable domain: KAGVTQTPRYLIKTRGQQVTLSCSPISGHRSVSWYQQTPGQGLQFLFEYFSETQRNKGNFPGRFSGRQFSNSRSEMNVSTLELGDSALYLCASSLGQGGTEAFFGQGTRLTVV.